This T cell receptor beta chain came from a study of T cells in Graves' hyperthyroidism and ophthalmopathy. This clonotype showed up many times. Regions amplified from RNA transcripts were the TCR beta CDR3 regions. Initially, a first-round RT-PCR of the TCR CDR3 employed the HTBI primer set. MiXCR, applied by TCRdb to the multiplex PCR reads, yields one record per CDR3 protein. The sample contains approximately 520,000 distinct CDR3 sequences, less than 25% of which appear only once. The sequenced sample consisted of blood. The sequence derives from a man between 18 and 29 years old with Graves' hyperthyroidism.

The CDR3 DNA reads TGTGCCAGCGGGACAGGGGTTCGGACCGGGGAGCTGTTTTTT. This gives the protein CASGTGVRTGELFF. The V and J genes are TRBV12-3 or TRBV12-4 and TRBJ2-2; 10 bases fit TRBD1. Losses at the gene ends were 8 bases for V and 5 bases for J; bases not matched to a gene: 5. The CDR3 spans 14 residues.